Listed below are T cell receptor beta chains from one sample, sequenced in a study of blood T cell repertoires in COVID-19. Clones were sequenced by immunoSEQ multiplex PCR, and TCRdb holds only the in-frame ones, with some missing. The table records a few hundred thousand clones, about 88% of them present only once. Specimen: peripheral blood. These receptors originate from a woman in her 50s with COVID-19, enrolled during active disease. Each CDR3 is given with its conserved first and last residue. D genes are given only for firm matches. Clone size, where shown, is once, few, many, or a class for clones that have expanded.

>12|TRBV21-1|-|TRBJ2-3|-
CASSKGHDTQYF
TGTGCCAGCAGCAAGGGGCACGATACGCAGTATTTT
>12|TRBV20-1|-|TRBJ2-3|-
CSASIGIDTQYF
TGCAGTGCTAGTATCGGGATCGATACGCAGTATTTT
>15|TRBV30|TRBD2|TRBJ2-7|-
CAANKPSGGAGEQYF
TGTGCCGCCAACAAACCTAGCGGGGGGGCGGGGGAGCAGTACTTC
>14|TRBV15|-|TRBJ1-4|-
CATKRTEGWEKLFF
TGTGCCACTAAAAGGACAGAAGGATGGGAAAAACTGTTTTTT
>15|TRBV6-2/TRBV6-3|TRBD2|TRBJ2-1|few
CASSPLAGFYNEQFF
TGTGCCAGCAGCCCGCTAGCGGGCTTCTACAATGAGCAGTTCTTC
>13|TRBV27|-|TRBJ1-2|-
CASSLRGLYGYTF
TGTGCCAGCAGTTTGAGGGGACTTTATGGCTACACCTTC
>15|TRBV2|-|TRBJ2-3|-
CASSATDLGTDTQYF
TGTGCCAGCAGTGCTACTGACTTGGGCACAGATACGCAGTATTTT
>15|TRBV23-1|-|TRBJ2-1|-
CASSQGGLIYNEQFF
TGCGCCAGCAGTCAGGGTGGGCTAATCTACAATGAGCAGTTCTTC
>18|TRBV11-3|TRBD2|TRBJ2-1|-
CASSFGDLAGGTYNEQFF
TGTGCCAGCAGCTTCGGGGACCTGGCGGGGGGCACCTACAATGAGCAGTTCTTC
>22|TRBV10-3|TRBD2|TRBJ2-1|-
CAIRGDGSGGHRTIGSYNEQFF
TGTGCCATCAGGGGGGATGGTAGCGGGGGGCATAGAACAATTGGCTCCTACAATGAGCAGTTCTTC
>14|TRBV2|-|TRBJ1-2|-
CASSEEGRLYGYTF
TGTGCCAGCAGTGAAGAGGGGAGGCTCTATGGCTACACCTTC
>14|TRBV27|-|TRBJ2-1|-
CASSPGRPYNEQFF
TGTGCCAGCAGTCCGGGGAGACCCTACAATGAGCAGTTCTTC
>12|TRBV14|-|TRBJ2-3|-
CASSHDRSTQYF
TGTGCCAGCAGCCATGACAGGTCTACGCAGTATTTT
>12|TRBV20-1|TRBD2|TRBJ2-1|-
CSASRTSGEQFF
TGCAGTGCTAGTCGGACTAGCGGGGAGCAGTTCTTC
>13|TRBV6-1|-|TRBJ1-5|once
CASSEGQNQPQHF
TGTGCCAGCAGTGAAGGGCAGAATCAGCCCCAGCATTTT
>13|TRBV19|-|TRBJ1-5|-
CASSNRVNQPQHF
TGTGCCAGTAGTAACAGGGTCAATCAGCCCCAGCATTTT
>14|TRBV5-4|-|TRBJ1-5|few
CASSIDRGNQPQHF
TGTGCCAGCAGCATAGACAGAGGCAATCAGCCCCAGCATTTT
>14|TRBV6-5|TRBD1|TRBJ1-3|-
CASSVSGGKNTIYF
TGTGCCAGCAGCGTTTCAGGGGGCAAGAACACCATATATTTT
>14|TRBV7-9|-|TRBJ2-7|-
CASSLVAGSYEQYF
TGTGCCAGCAGCTTAGTTGCAGGTTCCTACGAGCAGTACTTC
>15|TRBV7-2|TRBD1|TRBJ1-4|-
CASSLVGQGWEKLFF
TGTGCCAGCAGCTTAGTCGGACAGGGCTGGGAAAAACTGTTTTTT
>15|TRBV27|TRBD1|TRBJ1-2|-
CASSLSATGGYGYTF
TGTGCCAGCAGTTTATCCGCGACAGGGGGATATGGCTACACCTTC
>15|TRBV6-1|-|TRBJ2-2|few
CASSEIQGFTGELFF
TGTGCCAGCAGTGAAATACAGGGCTTCACCGGGGAGCTGTTTTTT
>11|TRBV19|-|TRBJ1-1|-
CASSIPGKAFF
TGTGCCAGTAGTATACCAGGGAAAGCTTTCTTT
>15|TRBV24-1|TRBD1|TRBJ2-2|-
CATSDTGVGTGELFF
TGTGCCACCAGTGACACAGGGGTGGGCACCGGGGAGCTGTTTTTT
>16|TRBV7-6|TRBD2|TRBJ2-2|-
CASSPILAGGSGELFF
TGTGCCAGCAGCCCCATACTAGCGGGAGGATCCGGGGAGCTGTTTTTT
>14|TRBV29-1|-|TRBJ2-7|-
CSVEIITGIGEQYF
TGCAGCGTTGAAATCATAACAGGGATCGGCGAGCAGTACTTC
>13|TRBV7-3|-|TRBJ2-2|-
CASSRQNTGELFF
TGTGCCAGCAGTCGACAGAACACCGGGGAGCTGTTTTTT
>13|TRBV7-8|-|TRBJ2-3|-
CASRAGSTDTQYF
TGTGCCAGCCGGGCGGGGTCCACAGATACGCAGTATTTT
>13|TRBV6-5|-|TRBJ1-2|-
CASSYGGGYGYTF
TGTGCCAGCAGTTACGGGGGAGGCTATGGCTACACCTTC
>16|TRBV11-2|-|TRBJ2-3|-
CASSSGYRGTTDTQYF
TGTGCCAGCAGCTCCGGTTACCGGGGGACCACAGATACGCAGTATTTT
>17|TRBV11-2|-|TRBJ2-7|-
CASSPLGSGGSFYEQYF
TGTGCCAGCAGCCCACTTGGGTCCGGTGGGAGTTTTTACGAGCAGTACTTC
>14|TRBV7-2|-|TRBJ1-2|-
CASSSGRPIHGYTF
TGTGCCAGCAGCTCAGGCAGGCCGATTCATGGCTACACCTTC
>14|TRBV19|-|TRBJ2-1|few
CASSPVTANNEQFF
TGTGCCAGTAGTCCGGTGACAGCCAACAATGAGCAGTTCTTC
>14|TRBV19|-|TRBJ1-2|-
CASVSGGSDYGYTF
TGTGCCAGTGTTTCGGGGGGGAGTGACTATGGCTACACCTTC
>15|TRBV2|-|TRBJ1-2|-
CASSEAGGSNYGYTF
TGTGCCAGCAGTGAAGCGGGGGGTAGCAACTATGGCTACACCTTC